This T cell receptor beta chain was obtained from a study of neurological immune-mediated disorders. Germline V CDR1 and CDR2: SGHKS, YYEKEE (reference sequence). The V gene end was trimmed by 0 bases and the J gene end by 9 bases; junction bases not matched to a gene: 3. The CDR3 totals 14 residues. The unsorted libraries were prepared from 2 million PBMCs (stored at -80 C). This clonotype was recorded many times. TCRdb itself ran the 5' RACE reads through MiXCR, one entry per CDR3 protein. The sample includes tens of thousands of distinct CDR3 sequences, around 13% of them seen just once. The sequence was obtained from a woman aged 55-69 years with HTLV-1-associated myelopathy (HAM/TSP). The sample taken for sequencing was PBMCs. The V call is TRBV5-5, the J call TRBJ1-4, with 9 bases lining up with TRBD1. CDR3 coding DNA: TGTGCCAGCAGCTTGGAACAGGGGGCGAAAAAACTGTTTTTT. Protein sequence: CASSLEQGAKKLFF. Based on the CDR3 plus reference TRBV5-5 and TRBJ1-4, the full variable domain is DAGVTQSPTHLIKTRGQQVTLRCSPISGHKSVSWYQQVLGQGPQFIFQYYEKEERGRGNFPDRFSARQFPNYSSELNVNALLLGDSALYLCASSLEQGAKKLFFGSGTQLSVL.